The 2 T cell receptor beta chains in this list originate from one sample, sequenced in a study of blood T cell repertoires in COVID-19. Measured with immunoSEQ multiplex PCR; TCRdb has only the in-frame clones, and not every one. The sample holds approximately 150,000 clones; more than 65% are singletons and the top ten take about 11%. Sequenced: peripheral blood. All receptors derive from a man aged 70 or older with active or convalescent COVID-19.

V usage is TRBV10-3 and J usage is TRBJ1-1; D may be TRBD1 (5 bases). Germline V gives CDR1 ENHRY, CDR2 SYGVKD. The CDR3 length is 13 residues. Trimming removed 2 bases from V and 11 bases from J, with 15 bases in between. For the CDR3, the DNA is TGTGCCATCAGTGAGCCGGGGGGTACGCGGGCTTTCTTT. As protein: CAISEPGGTRAFF.

This clone appeared a single time. The J gene is TRBJ1-3, the V gene TRBV5-8, with D unresolved. Trimming stripped 0 bases from V and 9 bases from J, with 10 bases between. The CDR3 covers 13 residues. Germline CDR1 and CDR2: SGHTS and YDEGEE. The CDR3 protein is CASSLGPPGTIYF. The CDR3 nucleotides read TGTGCCAGCAGCTTGGGTCCACCAGGCACCATATATTTT.